This T cell receptor beta chain was captured in a study of T cell changes during pregnancy in multiple sclerosis. The V gene's germline CDR1 is LNHDA and CDR2 SQIVND (reference sequence). This CDR3 is 14 amino acids long. The V and J ends lost 2 bases and 1 base respectively, with 8 bases between them. Data came from immunoSEQ multiplex PCR; TCRdb stores just in-frame clones and leaves some out. The sample has 75,000 to 85,000 clones, about 92% seen once. The specimen was peripheral blood, collected in the second trimester of pregnancy. V gene TRBV19 combines with J gene TRBJ1-1, with D uncertain. The source of this sequence is a female donor with multiple sclerosis, enrolled in a pregnancy study. The CDR3 region is CASSIIGRNTEAFF. The CDR3, as DNA: TGTGCCAGTAGTATAATTGGGAGGAACACTGAAGCTTTCTTT.